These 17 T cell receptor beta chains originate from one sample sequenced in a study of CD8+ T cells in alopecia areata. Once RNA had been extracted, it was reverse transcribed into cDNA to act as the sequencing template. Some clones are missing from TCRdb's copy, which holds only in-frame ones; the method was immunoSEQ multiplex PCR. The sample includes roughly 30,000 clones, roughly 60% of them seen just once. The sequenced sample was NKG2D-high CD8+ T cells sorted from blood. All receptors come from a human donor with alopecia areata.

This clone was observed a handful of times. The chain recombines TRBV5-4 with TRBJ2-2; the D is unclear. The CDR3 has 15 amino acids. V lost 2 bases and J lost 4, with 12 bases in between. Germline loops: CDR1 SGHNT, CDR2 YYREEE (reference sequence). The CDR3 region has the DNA TGTGCCAGCAGCTTTCTGCAAGGTGTCACCGGGGAGCTGTTTTTT. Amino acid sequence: CASSFLQGVTGELFF.

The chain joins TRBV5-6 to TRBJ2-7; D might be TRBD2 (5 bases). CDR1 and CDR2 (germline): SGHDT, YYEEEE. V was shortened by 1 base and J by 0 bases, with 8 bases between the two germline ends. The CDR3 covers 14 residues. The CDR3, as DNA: TGTGCCAGCAGCTTGACGGGGAGCTCCTACGAGCAGTACTTC. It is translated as CASSLTGSSYEQYF.

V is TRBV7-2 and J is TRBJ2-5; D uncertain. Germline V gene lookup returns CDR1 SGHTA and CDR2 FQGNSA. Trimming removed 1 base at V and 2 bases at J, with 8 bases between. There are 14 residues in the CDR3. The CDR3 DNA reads TGTGCCAGCAGCTTAGTTCTCTCACAAGAGACCCAGTACTTC. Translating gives CASSLVLSQETQYF.

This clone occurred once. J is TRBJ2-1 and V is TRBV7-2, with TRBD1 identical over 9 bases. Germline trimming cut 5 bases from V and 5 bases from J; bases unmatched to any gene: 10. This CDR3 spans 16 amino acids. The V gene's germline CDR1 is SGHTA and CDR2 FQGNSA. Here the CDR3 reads CASSQFLGQGHNEQFF. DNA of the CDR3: TGTGCCAGCAGCCAATTTTTGGGACAGGGACACAATGAGCAGTTCTTC.

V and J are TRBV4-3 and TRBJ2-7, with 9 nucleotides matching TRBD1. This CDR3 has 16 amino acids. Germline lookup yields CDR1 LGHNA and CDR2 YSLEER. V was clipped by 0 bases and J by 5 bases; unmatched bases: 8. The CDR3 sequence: CASSQDGDRGWNEQYF. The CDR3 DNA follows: TGCGCCAGCAGCCAAGACGGTGACAGGGGGTGGAACGAGCAGTACTTC.

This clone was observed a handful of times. This chain's CDR3 is CSVEVWVRQSSTDTQYF. The DNA for the CDR3 is TGCAGCGTTGAAGTTTGGGTTAGGCAGTCTAGCACAGATACGCAGTATTTT. The V gene is TRBV29-1, the J gene TRBJ2-3; D gene unclear. Germline lookup yields CDR1 SQVTM and CDR2 ANQGSEA. This CDR3 comprises 17 residues. V gave up 1 base and J gave up 0 bases, with 17 bases separating them.

CDR3: CASSQDRGDSRYEQYF. Written as DNA, the CDR3 is TGCGCCAGCAGCCAAGATCGGGGGGACAGCCGCTACGAGCAGTACTTC. This chain joins TRBV4-1 and TRBJ2-7; either TRBD1 or TRBD2 may supply D (7 bases each). Trimming took off 0 bases at V and 3 bases at J, with 15 bases between the two ends. In germline, CDR1 is MGHRA, CDR2 YSYEKL. The CDR3 consists of 16 residues.

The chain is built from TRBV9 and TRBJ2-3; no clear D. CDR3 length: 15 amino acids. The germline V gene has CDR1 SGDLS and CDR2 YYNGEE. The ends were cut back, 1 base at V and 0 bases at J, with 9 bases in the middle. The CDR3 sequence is CASSVRSDSTDTQYF. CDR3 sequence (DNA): TGTGCCAGCAGCGTACGGAGCGATAGCACAGATACGCAGTATTTT.

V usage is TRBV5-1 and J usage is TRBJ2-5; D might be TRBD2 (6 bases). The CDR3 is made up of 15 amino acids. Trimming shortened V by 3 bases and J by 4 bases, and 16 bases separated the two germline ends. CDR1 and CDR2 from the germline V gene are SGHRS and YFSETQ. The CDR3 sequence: CASSWEANSLETQYF. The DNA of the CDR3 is TGCGCCAGCAGCTGGGAGGCCAATTCTCTAGAGACCCAGTACTTC.

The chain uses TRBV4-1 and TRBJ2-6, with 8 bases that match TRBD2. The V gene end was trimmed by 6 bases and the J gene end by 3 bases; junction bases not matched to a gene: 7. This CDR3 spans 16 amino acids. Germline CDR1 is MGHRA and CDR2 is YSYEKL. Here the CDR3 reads CASRGWAGGGANVLTF. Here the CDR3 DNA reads TGCGCCAGCAGGGGGTGGGCGGGAGGTGGGGCCAACGTCCTGACTTTC.

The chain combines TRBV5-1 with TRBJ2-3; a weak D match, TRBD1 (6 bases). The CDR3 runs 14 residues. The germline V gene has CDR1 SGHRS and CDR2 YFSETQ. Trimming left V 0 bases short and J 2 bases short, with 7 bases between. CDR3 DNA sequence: TGCGCCAGCAGCTTGGGGGACAACACAGATACGCAGTATTTT. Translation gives CASSLGDNTDTQYF. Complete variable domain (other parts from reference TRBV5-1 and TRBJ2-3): KAGVTQTPRYLIKTRGQQVTLSCSPISGHRSVSWYQQTPGQGLQFLFEYFSETQRNKGNFPGRFSGRQFSNSRSEMNVSTLELGDSALYLCASSLGDNTDTQYFGPGTRLTVL.

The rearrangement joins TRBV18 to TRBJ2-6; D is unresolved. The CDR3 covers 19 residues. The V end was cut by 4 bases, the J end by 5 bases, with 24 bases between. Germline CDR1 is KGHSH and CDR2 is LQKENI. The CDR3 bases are TGTGCCAGCTCACTGACGCTGGACCATTTACAAAGTCGGGCCAACGTCCTGACTTTC. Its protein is CASSLTLDHLQSRANVLTF. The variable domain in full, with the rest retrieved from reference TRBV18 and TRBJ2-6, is NAGVMQNPRHLVRRRGQEARLRCSPMKGHSHVYWYRQLPEEGLKFMVYLQKENIIDESGMPKERFSAEFPKEGPSILRIQQVVRGDSAAYFCASSLTLDHLQSRANVLTFGAGSRLTVL.

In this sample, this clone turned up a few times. The CDR3 sequence: CASSFPGQGIEETQYF. DNA of the CDR3: TGTGCCAGCAGCTTTCCCGGACAGGGGATCGAAGAGACCCAGTACTTC. V is TRBV7-9 and J is TRBJ2-5; 9 bases match TRBD1. This CDR3 spans 16 amino acids. The V gene's germline CDR1 is SEHNR and CDR2 FQNEAQ (reference sequence). The V segment lost 3 bases and the J segment 3 bases; nucleotides outside the gene matches: 8.

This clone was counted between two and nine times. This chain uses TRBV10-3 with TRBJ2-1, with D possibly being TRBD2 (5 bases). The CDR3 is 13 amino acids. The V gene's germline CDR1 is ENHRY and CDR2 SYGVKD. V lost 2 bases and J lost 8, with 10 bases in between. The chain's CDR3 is CAISERGADEQFF. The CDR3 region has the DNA TGTGCCATCAGTGAGCGGGGAGCCGATGAGCAGTTCTTC.

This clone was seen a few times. The CDR3: CASLAAGGHEQFF. As DNA, the CDR3 is TGTGCCAGCTTAGCGGCGGGGGGCCATGAGCAGTTCTTC. V gene TRBV7-9 combines with J gene TRBJ2-1; 8 bases are shared with TRBD2. The germline V gene encodes CDR1 SEHNR and CDR2 FQNEAQ (reference sequence). J gave up 8 bases and V 8 bases, and 8 bases lay outside the gene matches. CDR3 length: 13 amino acids.

This CDR3 is CSGQGSGYEQYF. DNA for the CDR3: TGCAGCGGTCAGGGATCGGGTTACGAGCAGTACTTC. This chain links TRBV29-1 with TRBJ2-7; D is perhaps TRBD1 (5 bases). V was cut by 7 bases and J by 4 bases, with 14 bases left in between. Germline V gene sequence: CDR1 SQVTM, CDR2 ANQGSEA. The CDR3 loop spans 12 amino acids.

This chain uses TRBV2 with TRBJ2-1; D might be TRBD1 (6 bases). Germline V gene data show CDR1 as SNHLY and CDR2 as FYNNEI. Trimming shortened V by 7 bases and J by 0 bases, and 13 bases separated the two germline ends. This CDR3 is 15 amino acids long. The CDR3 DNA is TGTGCCAGCACCCCGGGACAAAACTCCTACAATGAGCAGTTCTTC. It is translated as CASTPGQNSYNEQFF.